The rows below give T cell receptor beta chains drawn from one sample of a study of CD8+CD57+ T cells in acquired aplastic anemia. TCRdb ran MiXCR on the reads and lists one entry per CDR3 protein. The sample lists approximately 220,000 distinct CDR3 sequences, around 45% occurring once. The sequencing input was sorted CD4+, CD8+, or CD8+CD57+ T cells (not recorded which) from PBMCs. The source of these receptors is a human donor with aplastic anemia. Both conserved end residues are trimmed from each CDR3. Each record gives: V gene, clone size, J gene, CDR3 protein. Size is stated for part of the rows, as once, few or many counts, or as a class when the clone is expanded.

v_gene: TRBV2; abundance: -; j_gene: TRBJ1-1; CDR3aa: ASKGQEAF
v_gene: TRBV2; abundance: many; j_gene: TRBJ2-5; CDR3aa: ASSVSGPAEAETQY
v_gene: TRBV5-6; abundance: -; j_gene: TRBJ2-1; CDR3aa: ASSLQRGGEQF
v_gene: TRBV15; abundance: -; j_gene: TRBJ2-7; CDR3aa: ATSRDSGTIHEQY
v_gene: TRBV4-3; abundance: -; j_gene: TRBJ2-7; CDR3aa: ASSQDDRGSDEQY
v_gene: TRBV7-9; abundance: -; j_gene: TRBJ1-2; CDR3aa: ASSLFGGSYGYT
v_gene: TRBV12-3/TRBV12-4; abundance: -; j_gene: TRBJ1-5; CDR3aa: ASSLGSLASNQPQH
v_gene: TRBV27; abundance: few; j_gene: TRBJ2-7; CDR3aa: ASRQAHYEQY
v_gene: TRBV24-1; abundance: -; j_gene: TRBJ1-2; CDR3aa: ATSYLGGYT
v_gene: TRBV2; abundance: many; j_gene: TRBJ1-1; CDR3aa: ASPGQGFTEAF
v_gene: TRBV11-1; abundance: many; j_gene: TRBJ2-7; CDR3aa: ASSLFDSEQY
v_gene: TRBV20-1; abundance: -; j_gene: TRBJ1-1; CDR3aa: SARGSGRNTEAF
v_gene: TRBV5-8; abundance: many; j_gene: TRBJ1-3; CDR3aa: ASRWDSPRDGNTIY
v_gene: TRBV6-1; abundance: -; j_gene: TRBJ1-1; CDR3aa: ASSERGMGTEAF
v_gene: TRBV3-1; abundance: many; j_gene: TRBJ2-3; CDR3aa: ASSQPNRDSVADTQY
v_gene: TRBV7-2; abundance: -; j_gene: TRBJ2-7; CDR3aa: ASSQGQFDEQY
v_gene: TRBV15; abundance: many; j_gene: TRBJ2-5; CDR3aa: ATSREANRETQY
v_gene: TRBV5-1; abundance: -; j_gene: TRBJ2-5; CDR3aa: ASSLYGVGEQY
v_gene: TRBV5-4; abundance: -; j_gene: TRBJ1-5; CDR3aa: ASTPLRAYSNQPQH
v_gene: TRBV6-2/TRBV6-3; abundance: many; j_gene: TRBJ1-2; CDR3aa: ASSYKGQGDGYT
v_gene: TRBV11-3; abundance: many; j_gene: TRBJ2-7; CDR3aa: ASSSRKYEQY
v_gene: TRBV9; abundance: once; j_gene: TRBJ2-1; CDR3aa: ASSVAGLAIHEQF
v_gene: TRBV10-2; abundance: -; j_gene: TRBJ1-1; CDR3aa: ASSVPQNTEAF
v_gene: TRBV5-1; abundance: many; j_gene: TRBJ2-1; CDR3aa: ASSPLGSLNNEQF
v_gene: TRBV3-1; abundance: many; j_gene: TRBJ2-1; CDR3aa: ASSLETSLPYNEQF
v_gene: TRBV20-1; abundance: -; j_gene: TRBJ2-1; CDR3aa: SADQDRASYYNEQF
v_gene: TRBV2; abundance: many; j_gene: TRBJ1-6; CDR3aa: ASSVADNSPLH
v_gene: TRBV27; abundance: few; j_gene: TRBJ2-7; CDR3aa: ASSYNSHYEQY
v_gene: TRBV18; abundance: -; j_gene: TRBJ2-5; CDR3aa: ASSPSGTRQETQY
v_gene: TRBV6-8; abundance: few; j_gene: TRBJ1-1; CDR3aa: ASRAGGFTEAF
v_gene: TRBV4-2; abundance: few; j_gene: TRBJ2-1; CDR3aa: ASSPGGVWAYNEQL